These 4 T cell receptor beta chains were all obtained from the same sample, sequenced in a study of T cell responses to AZD1222 COVID-19 vaccine. Repertoires were generated with immunoSEQ multiplex PCR, while TCRdb's copy carries only in-frame clones and drops some. The repertoire holds roughly 89,000 clones, with more than 75% as singletons. Sequenced material: peripheral blood, taken on day 0 of MenACWY control vaccination. The receptors were sampled from an adult in good health.

The V call is TRBV28, the J call TRBJ1-2; a weak D match, TRBD1 (6 bases). This CDR3 contains 15 residues. Per germline, CDR1 MDHEN and CDR2 SYDVKM. The V end was cut by 7 bases, the J end by 4 bases, with 19 bases between. The CDR3 sequence is CASNPALDRSYGYTF. In nucleotides, the CDR3 is TGTGCCAGCAACCCAGCTTTGGACAGAAGCTATGGCTACACCTTC.

This clone was counted a single time. This chain links TRBV7-9 with TRBJ1-2; D ambiguous. V lost 0 bases and J 2 bases, leaving 7 bases between the germline ends. This CDR3 comprises 14 residues. Germline CDR1 and CDR2: SEHNR and FQNEAQ (reference sequence). The CDR3 loop reads CASSLAGGNYGYTF. The CDR3 DNA is TGTGCCAGCAGCTTAGCAGGTGGAAACTATGGCTACACCTTC.

The rearrangement uses TRBV5-1 and TRBJ1-2, with 10 bases that match TRBD1. Germline-derived CDR1 and CDR2 are SGHRS and YFSETQ. The CDR3 spans 16 residues. The trim removed 4 bases at V and 4 bases at J, leaving 10 bases unmatched. CDR3 nucleotides: TGCGCCAGCAGCCAACTAGGGACAGGGGCCTCCTATGGCTACACCTTC. It encodes CASSQLGTGASYGYTF.

This clone occurred a few times. This rearrangement joins TRBV27 to TRBJ2-2, with D uncertain. This CDR3 contains 11 residues. The germline gives CDR1 MNHEY, CDR2 SMNVEV (reference sequence). Trimming removed 3 bases at V and 9 bases at J, with 5 bases between. For the CDR3, the DNA is TGTGCCAGCAGTTTCGGACGGGAGCTGTTTTTT. Amino acids: CASSFGRELFF.